These 25 T cell receptor beta chains originate from one sample sequenced in a study of cytomegalovirus exposure and HLA in healthy donors. It was with 60 Vbeta and 13 Jbeta primers that the PCR ran. Method: immunoSEQ multiplex PCR; TCRdb's copy keeps in-frame clones and lacks some. The sample carries some 100,000 clones, around 79% recorded once. The sequenced sample consisted of PBMCs. Receptor source: a female donor in good health and CMV-seropositive.

The DNA of the CDR3 is TGCGCCAGCAGCTTGGGAAGCGGAGAGACCCAGTACTTC. As protein: CASSLGSGETQYF. This chain connects TRBV5-1 to TRBJ2-5; a possible D gene is TRBD2 (5 bases). The germline V gene has CDR1 SGHRS and CDR2 YFSETQ. The V end lost 0 bases, the J end lost 4 bases, and 7 bases lay between the germline ends. The CDR3 has 13 amino acids.

V and J are TRBV19 and TRBJ1-3, with 10 bases that match TRBD1. Trimming removed 3 bases from V and 2 bases from J; junction bases left unmatched: 4. The CDR3 runs 16 residues. Germline loops: CDR1 LNHDA, CDR2 SQIVND (reference sequence). In DNA form, the CDR3 reads TGTGCCAGTAGTATGAGACAGGGGGCGACTGGAAACACCATATATTTT. Residues: CASSMRQGATGNTIYF.

The rearrangement joins TRBV19 to TRBJ1-5; the D is unclear. Trimming took off 4 bases at V and 6 bases at J, with 16 bases between the two ends. CDR1 is LNHDA, CDR2 SQIVND, per germline (reference sequence). The CDR3 has 15 residues. CDR3 sequence reads: CASSSKTKPGQPQHF. The CDR3 coding sequence is TGTGCCAGTAGTAGCAAAACGAAACCCGGTCAGCCCCAGCATTTT.

This chain uses TRBV5-4 with TRBJ2-3; 13 positions match TRBD2. The V gene's germline CDR1 is SGHNT and CDR2 YYREEE (reference sequence). The trim removed 3 bases at V and 2 bases at J, leaving 6 bases unmatched. The CDR3 is made up of 17 amino acids. The CDR3 region has the DNA TGTGCCAGCAGCTACGGGACTAGCGGGGCTTACACAGATACGCAGTATTTT. It yields the protein CASSYGTSGAYTDTQYF.

This chain joins TRBV18 and TRBJ1-1; 7 bases align to TRBD1. The CDR3 is 16 residues long. Germline V gives CDR1 KGHSH, CDR2 LQKENI. J lost 3 bases, V lost 1 base, and 8 bases had no gene match. CDR3 protein: CASSPLARGVDTEAFF. CDR3 in DNA: TGTGCCAGCTCACCACTGGCCAGGGGGGTTGACACTGAAGCTTTCTTT.

The rearrangement uses TRBV28 and TRBJ2-3; D uncertain. The germline V gene encodes CDR1 MDHEN and CDR2 SYDVKM. The CDR3 spans 12 residues. V was clipped by 5 bases and J by 4 bases, with 7 bases between them. This chain's CDR3 is CASSLPSDTQYF. The CDR3 region has the DNA TGTGCCAGCAGTCTACCGTCAGATACGCAGTATTTT.

The chain carries TRBV28 and TRBJ1-2, with D unclear. Trimming took off 0 bases at V and 4 bases at J, with 12 bases between the two ends. This CDR3 comprises 15 residues. Germline V gene data show CDR1 as MDHEN and CDR2 as SYDVKM. The CDR3 is CASSLWEGVSYGYTF. The CDR3 DNA is TGTGCCAGCAGTTTATGGGAGGGTGTGAGCTATGGCTACACCTTC.

In DNA, the CDR3 is TGCGCCAGCAGCGAAGTAAGCGGTTTGGGCGCAGATACGCAGTATTTT. It encodes CASSEVSGLGADTQYF. The chain joins TRBV5-1 to TRBJ2-3; D is perhaps TRBD2 (5 bases). The ends were cut back, 4 bases at V and 4 bases at J, with 19 bases in the middle. In germline, CDR1 is SGHRS, CDR2 YFSETQ. The CDR3 consists of 16 residues. The full variable domain, in which reference TRBV5-1 and TRBJ2-3 provide the parts outside the CDR3, is KAGVTQTPRYLIKTRGQQVTLSCSPISGHRSVSWYQQTPGQGLQFLFEYFSETQRNKGNFPGRFSGRQFSNSRSEMNVSTLELGDSALYLCASSEVSGLGADTQYFGPGTRLTVL.

There are a few counts of this clone. V is TRBV6-5 and J is TRBJ1-1; 9 nucleotides align to TRBD1. This CDR3 comprises 14 residues. Germline loops: CDR1 MNHEY, CDR2 SVGAGI. The trim removed 5 bases at V and 4 bases at J, leaving 5 bases unmatched. The CDR3 DNA is TGTGCCAGCAGTGAGGACAGGGGAGTCACTGAAGCTTTCTTT. It encodes CASSEDRGVTEAFF.

This clone was observed a handful of times. The chain employs TRBV5-1 and TRBJ1-1; D might be TRBD1 (6 bases). The germline gives CDR1 SGHRS, CDR2 YFSETQ. The CDR3 sequence is 14 residues long. Trimming took off 4 bases at V and 0 bases at J, with 10 bases between the two ends. CDR3 DNA sequence: TGCGCCAGCAGCCGACAGGCGATGAACACTGAAGCTTTCTTT. It translates to CASSRQAMNTEAFF.

This clone was seen only once. The chain couples TRBV19 to TRBJ1-1; D gene ambiguous. This CDR3 comprises 12 residues. V was trimmed by 6 bases and J by 0 bases, leaving 5 bases between them. CDR1 and CDR2 (germline): LNHDA, SQIVND (reference sequence). CDR3 residues: CASRTMNTEAFF. The CDR3 region has the DNA TGTGCCAGTAGGACAATGAACACTGAAGCTTTCTTT.

This clone was recorded a few times. The chain is built from TRBV9 and TRBJ1-2, with 9 bases aligning to TRBD1. CDR3 length: 15 residues. Germline V gene lookup returns CDR1 SGDLS and CDR2 YYNGEE. The V gene end was trimmed by 0 bases and the J gene end by 7 bases; junction bases not matched to a gene: 7. For the CDR3, the DNA is TGTGCCAGCAGCGTAGATAGTGGACAGGGGACTGGCTACACCTTC. The encoded protein is CASSVDSGQGTGYTF.

Regarding this clone: A junction end diverges from the germline sequence, so it may reflect a read error. V gene TRBV10-2 combines with J gene TRBJ1-3; D gene ambiguous. Germline CDR1 WSHSY, CDR2 SAAADI. The CDR3 has 14 residues. The CDR3 protein is CASTSGDPGNTIYF. CDR3 nucleotides: TGCGCCAGCACCTCAGGTGACCCTGGCAACACCATATATTTT.

This sequence joins TRBV4-1 and TRBJ2-7; 9 positions match TRBD1. Germline V gene data show CDR1 as MGHRA and CDR2 as YSYEKL. The CDR3 extends over 18 amino acids. Germline trimming cut 0 bases from V and 0 bases from J; bases unmatched to any gene: 9. CDR3 DNA: TGCGCCAGCAGCCAAGAGGCCCCAGGGACAGGGAGCTCCTACGAGCAGTACTTC. Translated, it gives CASSQEAPGTGSSYEQYF.

V gene TRBV13 combines with J gene TRBJ2-7, with D possibly matching TRBD1 (5 bases). The germline V and J ends were trimmed by 5 bases and 3 bases, with 11 bases remaining between them. Germline CDR1 PRHDT, CDR2 FYEKMQ (reference sequence). This CDR3 spans 13 amino acids. The CDR3 DNA is TGTGCCAGCAGCCGTCAAGGGGTCTACGAGCAGTACTTC. It codes for CASSRQGVYEQYF.

This clone was counted between two and nine times. Other DNA sequences in the same sample also yield this CDR3. The gene calls are TRBV30 and TRBJ1-5; D remains unclear. CDR3 length equals 12 residues. V lost 1 base, J lost 3 bases, and 4 bases lay in between. Germline lookup yields CDR1 GTSNPN and CDR2 SVGIG (reference sequence). The CDR3 spells CAWSDSNQPQHF. The CDR3 DNA reads TGTGCCTGGAGTGACTCCAATCAGCCCCAGCATTTT.

The chain couples TRBV18 to TRBJ1-6, with 9 bases aligning to TRBD1. The V gene end was trimmed by 0 bases and the J gene end by 7 bases; junction bases not matched to a gene: 1. The germline V gene has CDR1 KGHSH and CDR2 LQKENI. The CDR3 runs to 15 residues. The CDR3, as DNA: TGTGCCAGCTCACCACCAGGACAGGGGAATTCACCCCTCCACTTT. This translates into CASSPPGQGNSPLHF.

This clone turned up a few times. The CDR3 sequence is CSVDRQESSGNTIYF. For the CDR3, the DNA is TGCAGCGTCGACAGGCAGGAGAGCTCTGGAAACACCATATATTTT. The rearrangement uses TRBV29-1 and TRBJ1-3; TRBD1 is a possible D gene (6 bases). From germline, CDR1 is SQVTM and CDR2 ANQGSEA. Trimming left V 6 bases short and J 0 bases short, with 15 bases between. CDR3 length: 15 residues.

V usage is TRBV7-9 and J usage is TRBJ2-4; perhaps TRBD2 as D (6 bases). This CDR3 comprises 16 residues. Germline assignment: CDR1 SEHNR and CDR2 FQNEAQ (reference sequence). Trimming stripped 0 bases from V and 6 bases from J, with 15 bases between. The CDR3 DNA reads as TGTGCCAGCAGCTTAGCGCCGAATAGCGGAATAAACATTCAGTACTTC. Its protein product is CASSLAPNSGINIQYF.

V usage is TRBV11-2 and J usage is TRBJ2-3; D is perhaps TRBD2 (5 bases). V lost 3 bases to trimming and J lost 3 bases, with 13 bases between them. The CDR3 extends over 15 amino acids. Germline CDR1 is SGHAT and CDR2 is FQNNGV. CDR3 sequence reads: CASSFPGIKTDTQYF. Here the CDR3 DNA reads TGTGCCAGCAGCTTCCCGGGGATAAAAACAGATACGCAGTATTTT.

The V gene is TRBV5-4, the J gene TRBJ1-1; D gene ambiguous. The CDR3 is 12 amino acids. V was shortened by 7 bases and J by 8 bases, with 15 bases between the two germline ends. Germline V lookup: CDR1 SGHNT, CDR2 YYREEE (reference sequence). The CDR3: CASGKGSIEAFF. In DNA, the CDR3 is TGTGCCAGCGGGAAAGGGAGCATAGAAGCTTTCTTT.

The rearrangement joins TRBV28 to TRBJ2-5; 8 bases align to TRBD1. The V gene's germline CDR1 is MDHEN and CDR2 SYDVKM. This CDR3 contains 17 residues. V lost 4 bases, J lost 5 bases, and 15 bases stayed unmatched. CDR3 nucleotide sequence: TGTGCCAGCAGTTATTACGTCCTGCAGGGGGCGGGGGAGACCCAGTACTTC. Residues: CASSYYVLQGAGETQYF.

The chain joins TRBV4-3 to TRBJ1-1, with D hard to call. The CDR3 totals 15 residues. Germline assignment: CDR1 LGHNA and CDR2 YSLEER. The V end lost 0 bases, the J end lost 1 base, and 9 bases lay between the germline ends. CDR3 DNA: TGCGCCAGCAGCCAAGAGTGGCGGTCGAACACTGAAGCTTTCTTT. Translation: CASSQEWRSNTEAFF.

The rearrangement links TRBV5-1 to TRBJ2-4; D not resolved. Germline V CDR1 and CDR2: SGHRS, YFSETQ. Trimming stripped 0 bases from V and 6 bases from J, with 10 bases between. This CDR3 is built from 14 residues. This chain's CDR3 is CASSLGPAGNIQYF. CDR3 DNA: TGCGCCAGCAGCTTGGGGCCCGCTGGAAACATTCAGTACTTC.

The chain carries TRBV5-1 and TRBJ2-7; maybe TRBD1 (5 bases). Germline V gene lookup returns CDR1 SGHRS and CDR2 YFSETQ. V gave up 0 bases and J gave up 3 bases, with 10 bases separating them. The CDR3 is 14 residues long. The CDR3 loop reads CASSLVGDSYEQYF. The DNA for the CDR3 is TGCGCCAGCAGCTTGGTGGGTGACAGCTACGAGCAGTACTTC.